A single sample is the source of the 20 T cell receptor beta chains below, sequenced in a study of CD8+ T cells in alopecia areata. The sequencing template was cDNA reverse transcribed from extracted RNA. This table comes from immunoSEQ multiplex PCR, and its TCRdb copy is limited to in-frame clones, with some not included. This sample has 61,000 or so clones, with around 96% found just once. The source material was CD8+ T cells sorted from blood, sampled at week 0. The source of these receptors is a human donor with alopecia areata.

The V gene is TRBV2, the J gene TRBJ1-2; D might be TRBD1 (5 bases). The germline CDR1 and CDR2 sequences are SNHLY and FYNNEI. The V and J ends lost 1 base and 5 bases respectively, with 11 bases between them. The CDR3 totals 14 residues. CDR3 sequence (DNA): TGTGCCAGCAGTGAAGTCGGGACCCATTATGGCTACACCTTC. Its protein product is CASSEVGTHYGYTF. The full variable domain, in which reference TRBV2 and TRBJ1-2 provide the parts outside the CDR3, is EPEVTQTPSHQVTQMGQEVILRCVPISNHLYFYWYRQILGQKVEFLVSFYNNEISEKSEIFDDQFSVERPDGSNFTLKIRSTKLEDSAMYFCASSEVGTHYGYTFGSGTRLTVV.

The chain recombines TRBV4-1 with TRBJ1-2; 7 bases align to TRBD1. V lost 2 bases and J lost 0; bases outside the gene matches: 6. Germline V lookup: CDR1 MGHRA, CDR2 YSYEKL. The CDR3 contains 16 residues. DNA for the CDR3: TGCGCCAGCAGCCAATTCGGGACAGATTCTAACTATGGCTACACCTTC. Amino acid sequence: CASSQFGTDSNYGYTF.

A single count supports this clone. The chain recombines TRBV4-2 with TRBJ2-3, with 8 nucleotides matching TRBD2. Germline loops: CDR1 LGHNA, CDR2 YNFKEQ. The CDR3 extends over 16 amino acids. V trimming: 0 bases; J trimming: 2 bases; junction bases outside the gene matches: 4. Here the CDR3 reads CASSQETSGYTDTQYF. The CDR3 coding sequence is TGTGCCAGCAGCCAAGAAACTAGCGGTTACACAGATACGCAGTATTTT.

This chain joins TRBV4-1 and TRBJ2-3; TRBD1 aligns across 8 bases. Trimming took 3 bases from V and 4 from J; bases not matched to a gene: 6. CDR1 is MGHRA, CDR2 YSYEKL, per germline. The length of the CDR3 is 15 residues. The CDR3 coding sequence is TGCGCCAGCAGCCACACGACAGGGGCCCCAGATACGCAGTATTTT. Translated: CASSHTTGAPDTQYF.

As for this clone: The sample has other DNA sequences that encode this CDR3 too. This chain joins TRBV4-1 and TRBJ2-2; D not resolved. This CDR3 comprises 12 residues. V was pared by 6 bases and J by 0 bases, with 2 bases between. The germline gives CDR1 MGHRA, CDR2 YSYEKL. CDR3 region: CASSPNTGELFF. CDR3 bases: TGCGCCAGCAGTCCGAACACCGGGGAGCTGTTTTTT.

The chain is built from TRBV11-2 and TRBJ1-6, with D perhaps matching TRBD1 (5 bases). The germline V gene has CDR1 SGHAT and CDR2 FQNNGV. Trimming pared 5 bases from V and 8 bases from J, leaving 19 bases between. The CDR3 extends over 16 amino acids. DNA for the CDR3: TGTGCCAGCAGCCACATCGACAGTGGCGGGGATTCACCCCTCCACTTT. It codes for CASSHIDSGGDSPLHF.

The CDR3 region has the DNA TGTGCCAGCAGCTTATCTGACACTGAAGCTTTCTTT. Translation gives CASSLSDTEAFF. The rearrangement links TRBV11-2 to TRBJ1-1; D not certain. V was trimmed by 2 bases and J by 3 bases, leaving 4 bases between them. The CDR3 spans 12 residues. The germline gives CDR1 SGHAT, CDR2 FQNNGV. Drawing the rest from reference TRBV11-2 and TRBJ1-1, the complete variable domain is EAGVAQSPRYKIIEKRQSVAFWCNPISGHATLYWYQQILGQGPKLLIQFQNNGVVDDSQLPKDRFSAERLKGVDSTLKIQPAKLEDSAVYLCASSLSDTEAFFGQGTRLTVV.

The rearrangement links TRBV6-5 to TRBJ2-5, with D perhaps TRBD2 (6 bases). Trimming took 6 bases from V and 1 from J, leaving 15 bases between them. The CDR3 is 15 residues long. Germline CDR1 and CDR2: MNHEY and SVGAGI. Written as DNA, the CDR3 is TGTGCCAGCAGGATTAGCGGCGGCGCCCAAGAGACCCAGTACTTC. This translates into CASRISGGAQETQYF.

The chain joins TRBV4-2 to TRBJ2-5; the D is unclear. Germline V gives CDR1 LGHNA, CDR2 YNFKEQ. This CDR3 contains 16 residues. Trimming pared 0 bases from V and 5 bases from J, leaving 16 bases between. The CDR3 DNA follows: TGTGCCAGCAGCCAAGAAAACGGATTGCAGCGCGAGACCCAGTACTTC. The encoded protein is CASSQENGLQRETQYF.

The chain is built from TRBV7-2 and TRBJ1-2, with a possible D match to TRBD1 (6 bases). CDR3 size: 15 residues. The germline gives CDR1 SGHTA, CDR2 FQGNSA. Trimming took off 3 bases at V and 4 bases at J, with 15 bases between the two ends. The CDR3 loop is CASSFTGNPSYGYTF. In DNA form, the CDR3 reads TGTGCCAGCAGCTTTACAGGGAACCCAAGCTATGGCTACACCTTC.

The chain joins TRBV15 to TRBJ1-1; D is possibly TRBD1 (5 bases). The germline V gene encodes CDR1 LNHNV and CDR2 YYDKDF (reference sequence). Trimming took off 1 base at V and 3 bases at J, with 6 bases between the two ends. This CDR3 has 13 amino acids. CDR3 amino acids: CATSRVGDTEAFF. CDR3 nucleotides: TGTGCCACCAGCAGAGTAGGGGACACTGAAGCTTTCTTT.

The chain recombines TRBV29-1 with TRBJ1-2; D is ambiguous. The CDR3 runs 11 residues. Germline CDR1 reads SQVTM; CDR2 reads ANQGSEA. Trimming stripped 6 bases from V and 2 bases from J, with 7 bases between. CDR3: CSVRENYGYTF. The CDR3 DNA sequence: TGCAGCGTAAGGGAGAACTATGGCTACACCTTC.

The rearrangement links TRBV7-6 to TRBJ2-3; D uncertain. V dropped 3 bases and J dropped 0 bases, with 4 bases sitting between them. This CDR3 is built from 13 residues. CDR1 is SGHVS, CDR2 FNYEAQ, per germline. The CDR3 DNA reads TGTGCCAGCAGCTTCTCGAGCACAGATACGCAGTATTTT. It encodes CASSFSSTDTQYF.

Concerning this clone: Other DNA sequences in this specimen translate into the identical CDR3. J is TRBJ2-7 and V is TRBV6-5, with 9 bases aligning to TRBD1. V gave up 4 bases and J gave up 3 bases; unmatched junction bases: 4. This CDR3 has 14 residues. Per the germline V gene, CDR1 is MNHEY and CDR2 is SVGAGI. The CDR3 protein is CASSLGTGNYEQYF. The CDR3 DNA follows: TGTGCCAGCAGTTTGGGGACAGGGAACTACGAGCAGTACTTC.

The chain is built from TRBV5-1 and TRBJ2-7; possibly TRBD1 for D (5 bases). Germline loops: CDR1 SGHRS, CDR2 YFSETQ. CDR3 size: 11 residues. V was cut by 5 bases and J by 2 bases, with 5 bases left in between. In nucleotides, the CDR3 is TGCGCCAGCAGGGACACCTACGAGCAGTACTTC. Its protein product is CASRDTYEQYF.

CDR3 in amino acids: CASSIVGVAEAFF. CDR3 nucleotides: TGTGCCAGTAGTATTGTGGGAGTCGCTGAAGCTTTCTTT. V is TRBV19 and J is TRBJ1-1, with D unresolved. The germline V and J ends were trimmed by 3 bases and 6 bases, with 11 bases remaining between them. CDR3 length equals 13 residues. Germline CDR1 and CDR2: LNHDA and SQIVND (reference sequence). The full variable domain, completed using reference TRBV19 and TRBJ1-1, is DGGITQSPKYLFRKEGQNVTLSCEQNLNHDAMYWYRQDPGQGLRLIYYSQIVNDFQKGDIAEGYSVSREKKESFPLTVTSAQKNPTAFYLCASSIVGVAEAFFGQGTRLTVV.

This rearrangement joins TRBV30 to TRBJ1-2, with unresolved D. This CDR3 spans 13 amino acids. The V end lost 8 bases, the J end lost 3 bases, and 16 bases lay between the germline ends. The V gene's germline CDR1 is GTSNPN and CDR2 SVGIG (reference sequence). This CDR3 reads CAQMGSAYYGYTF. In DNA, the CDR3 is TGTGCCCAAATGGGGAGTGCCTACTATGGCTACACCTTC. Drawing the rest from reference TRBV30 and TRBJ1-2, the complete variable domain is SQTIHQWPATLVQPVGSPLSLECTVEGTSNPNLYWYRQAAGRGLQLLFYSVGIGQISSEVPQNLSASRPQDRQFILSSKKLLLSDSGFYLCAQMGSAYYGYTFGSGTRLTVV.

This clone was detected only once. The V call is TRBV4-2, the J call TRBJ2-7; 7 bases line up with TRBD2. Germline CDR1 and CDR2: LGHNA and YNFKEQ. The CDR3 covers 15 residues. After removal of 2 bases from V and 0 bases from J, the junction contained 4 bases not matched to a gene. In nucleotides, the CDR3 is TGTGCCAGCAGCCAAACTAGCGAAAACTCCTACGAGCAGTACTTC. This translates into CASSQTSENSYEQYF.

The chain joins TRBV11-2 to TRBJ2-1, with a tentative D call TRBD1 (6 bases). CDR3 length: 17 residues. V lost 5 bases and J 9 bases, leaving 26 bases between the germline ends. Germline assignment: CDR1 SGHAT and CDR2 FQNNGV. In DNA, the CDR3 is TGTGCCAGCAGCGTAACCCGGGTCCGAGGGGGTCGGGGTGAGCAGTTCTTC. Translated: CASSVTRVRGGRGEQFF.

The rearrangement joins TRBV5-1 to TRBJ2-7, with D hard to call. The CDR3 sequence is 13 residues long. The ends were cut back, 0 bases at V and 2 bases at J, with 6 bases in the middle. The V gene's germline CDR1 is SGHRS and CDR2 YFSETQ. The CDR3 sequence: CASSLEAPYEQYF. The CDR3 DNA reads TGCGCCAGCAGCTTGGAGGCCCCCTACGAGCAGTACTTC.